The clone carrying this TCR beta chain was counted only a few times. Its antigen is as yet unknown. The entry originates in a study of blood T cells in healthy people across ages. About the research overall: Using template switching, researchers captured about one barcoded beta molecule for each two T cells. Notes on the study in general: A roughly linear age-dependent decrease characterized TCR beta diversity per million T cells. Donors of long life had a larger count of naive CD4+ cells and greater diversity than aged donors.

V lost 1 base to trimming and J lost 10 bases, with 13 bases between them. This CDR3 has 13 amino acids. Through a sample-barcoded 5' primer and a J-beta primer mix, a second PCR was run for about 6 to 12 cycles. TCRdb recomputed calls from the 5' RACE reads with MiXCR, one row per CDR3 protein. Counted here are around 1,000,000 distinct CDR3 sequences, 25% occurring once; the ten biggest clones make up less than 0.85%. These data were also reused for a study on T cells of mothers and their children. Per that study: The TCR beta CDR3 read count exceeded 10 million for each mother and was about 3.1 million for each child.

This TCR was sampled from a girl aged 2-10 years in good health. Specimen: blood. V usage is TRBV12-3 or TRBV12-4 and J usage is TRBJ1-1; maybe TRBD1 (6 bases). The CDR3 sequence: CASSLVGGGRAFF. The CDR3 coding sequence is TGTGCCAGCAGTTTAGTTGGTGGGGGGCGAGCTTTCTTT.